This T cell receptor beta chain comes out of a study of TIL therapy for anti-PD-1-resistant metastatic lung cancer. Across the study: Median patient age was approximately 59, ranging 38-75 years. Most patients had lung adenocarcinoma; several tumors were EGFR-mutant, two ALK-rearranged; half smoked currently or formerly.

The sample's time point: pre-treatment sample, taken before nivolumab and TIL therapy. The tumor samples were excised metastases, mostly pleural nodules or supraclavicular lymph nodes. Tumors were harvested before any PD-1/PD-L1 blockade. V lost 3 bases, J lost 4 bases, and 9 bases lay in between. Germline V CDR1 and CDR2: LGHDT, YNNKEL (reference sequence). CDR3 length: 13 amino acids. The immunoSEQ assay was v3. Libraries were prepared by immunoSEQ multiplex PCR; TCRdb keeps only in-frame clonotypes and omits some of them. The table lists 12,000 or so clones, about 54% of them singletons. This specimen was tumor tissue, taken at baseline. The chain has TRBV3-1 (or the pseudogene TRBV3-2) and TRBJ1-1, with D uncertain. The clonotype originates from a person aged 25-80 years with non-small cell lung cancer. This chain's CDR3 is CASSQLPGTEAFF. The CDR3 DNA is TGTGCCAGCAGCCAGCTGCCGGGCACTGAAGCTTTCTTT.